The 28 T cell receptor beta chains reported below all come from one sample, sequenced in a study of CD8+CD57+ T cells in acquired aplastic anemia. The TCR beta profiling, which covered VDJ combination and CDR3 sequence, was carried out using genomic DNA as the template. TCRdb called the reads again in MiXCR, with one record for every CDR3 protein. Of 150,000 to 200,000 distinct CDR3 sequences detected, around 45% appear once; the ten largest clones hold under 3%. Sequencing input: sorted CD4+, CD8+, or CD8+CD57+ T cells (not recorded which) from PBMCs. These receptor sequences come from a human donor in good health.

J is TRBJ2-5 and V is TRBV20-1; a possible D gene is TRBD2 (6 bases). V was shortened by 5 bases and J by 4 bases, with 17 bases between the two germline ends. The V gene's germline CDR1 is DFQATT and CDR2 SNEGSKA (reference sequence). CDR3 length: 14 residues. The CDR3 coding sequence is TGCAGTGCTCGTGCCGGGAGTAAGGGAGAGACCCAGTACTTC. Its protein is CSARAGSKGETQYF.

The V gene is TRBV5-4, the J gene TRBJ1-2; no firm D call. The CDR3 runs to 13 residues. Germline CDR1 and CDR2: SGHNT and YYREEE (reference sequence). V lost 2 bases, J lost 2 bases, and 7 bases lay in between. In nucleotides, the CDR3 is TGTGCCAGCAGCTTCCCGGGAAACTATGGCTACACCTTC. This encodes CASSFPGNYGYTF.

The V gene is TRBV15, the J gene TRBJ1-3; D uncertain. V lost 0 bases and J 4 bases, leaving 7 bases between the germline ends. Per germline, CDR1 LNHNV and CDR2 YYDKDF (reference sequence). The CDR3 length is 14 residues. CDR3 residues: CATSRDRLGNTIYF. CDR3 coding DNA: TGTGCCACCAGCAGAGATCGGTTAGGAAACACCATATATTTT.

This clonotype came up once. The chain uses TRBV20-1 and TRBJ2-1, with 11 bases lining up with TRBD2. The length of the CDR3 is 15 residues. Germline assignment: CDR1 DFQATT and CDR2 SNEGSKA (reference sequence). The junction had 8 bases not matched to a gene; V was cut back by 0 bases and J by 10 bases. The CDR3: CSARDRTSGSYEQFF. The CDR3 DNA reads as TGCAGTGCTAGAGATCGGACTAGCGGGTCCTACGAGCAGTTCTTC.

This clonotype was observed many times. The chain carries TRBV19 and TRBJ1-5; D might be TRBD1 (5 bases). V was trimmed by 4 bases and J by 6 bases, leaving 13 bases between them. This CDR3 spans 14 amino acids. Looked up from germline, CDR1 is LNHDA and CDR2 is SQIVND (reference sequence). This CDR3 is CASSTAGRGQPQHF. Here the CDR3 DNA reads TGTGCCAGTAGTACGGCAGGGAGGGGTCAGCCCCAGCATTTT.

The chain couples TRBV2 to TRBJ1-1, with D hard to call. Trimming left V 3 bases short and J 4 bases short, with 6 bases between. From germline, CDR1 is SNHLY and CDR2 FYNNEI. This CDR3 is built from 12 residues. CDR3 DNA: TGTGCCAGCAGTGACGGGATCACTGAAGCTTTCTTT. As protein: CASSDGITEAFF.

The genes are TRBV30 and TRBJ1-4; D is perhaps TRBD1 (6 bases). V was clipped by 8 bases and J by 8 bases, with 15 bases between them. The CDR3 totals 12 residues. Germline CDR1 is GTSNPN and CDR2 is SVGIG (reference sequence). As DNA, the CDR3 is TGTGCCGCCGACAGGATGGGGGAAAAACTGTTTTTT. Translating it yields CAADRMGEKLFF. The variable domain in full, completed from reference TRBV30 and TRBJ1-4, reads SQTIHQWPATLVQPVGSPLSLECTVEGTSNPNLYWYRQAAGRGLQLLFYSVGIGQISSEVPQNLSASRPQDRQFILSSKKLLLSDSGFYLCAADRMGEKLFFGSGTQLSVL.

This clonotype showed up just once. The chain is built from TRBV4-2 and TRBJ1-6; possible D gene TRBD1, 5 bases. The V end was cut by 5 bases, the J end by 5 bases, with 13 bases between. This CDR3 has 15 residues. In germline, CDR1 is LGHNA, CDR2 YNFKEQ. CDR3 bases: TGTGCCAGCAGCGACCGGGACGGCAATAATTCACCCCTCCACTTT. Translating gives CASSDRDGNNSPLHF.

The V and J genes are TRBV29-1 and TRBJ2-3, with D perhaps TRBD2 (7 bases). The germline CDR1 and CDR2 sequences are SQVTM and ANQGSEA. V was shortened by 3 bases and J by 13 bases, with 20 bases between the two germline ends. The CDR3 spans 13 residues. CDR3 protein: CSVDTGTTGWKYF. CDR3 DNA: TGCAGCGTTGATACGGGGACTACAGGGTGGAAGTATTTT.

There are a few counts of this clonotype. The V and J genes are TRBV2 and TRBJ2-7; D uncertain. Germline loops: CDR1 SNHLY, CDR2 FYNNEI. The length of the CDR3 is 14 residues. V lost 7 bases and J 0 bases, leaving 13 bases between the germline ends. The CDR3 nucleotides read TGTGCCAGCACCCAAGGAGCAGGCTCCTACGAGCAGTACTTC. This sequence encodes CASTQGAGSYEQYF.

This clonotype showed up just once. The chain is built from TRBV5-1 and TRBJ1-4; D call uncertain. This CDR3 contains 14 residues. V dropped 4 bases and J dropped 6 bases, with 13 bases sitting between them. The germline CDR1 and CDR2 sequences are SGHRS and YFSETQ. The CDR3 sequence is CASSRGSGDEKLFF. The CDR3 DNA reads as TGCGCCAGCAGCCGGGGATCGGGCGATGAAAAACTGTTTTTT.

This clonotype was recorded once. The chain uses TRBV7-2 and TRBJ2-7, with D uncertain. Trimming shortened V by 11 bases and J by 2 bases, and 13 bases separated the two germline ends. The CDR3 has 12 amino acids. CDR1 is SGHTA, CDR2 FQGNSA, per germline. Here the CDR3 DNA reads TGTGCCTGTTTAGGTCCAACCTACGAGCAGTACTTC. Its protein product is CACLGPTYEQYF.

This chain uses TRBV19 with TRBJ1-5; no clear D gene. This CDR3 has 13 amino acids. Trimming took 3 bases from V and 12 from J, leaving 15 bases between them. Germline CDR1 and CDR2: LNHDA and SQIVND (reference sequence). CDR3 loop: CASSMGKAGGQHF. The CDR3 region has the DNA TGTGCCAGTAGTATGGGAAAGGCAGGAGGCCAGCATTTT.

This clonotype came up many times. The rearrangement links TRBV11-2 to TRBJ2-5; D is perhaps TRBD1 (6 bases). Trimming took 5 bases from V and 1 from J, leaving 14 bases between them. In germline, CDR1 is SGHAT, CDR2 FQNNGV. The CDR3 has 15 amino acids. CDR3 nucleotides: TGTGCCAGCAGCCCTTCCCCCAGGGGCCAAGAGACCCAGTACTTC. It is translated as CASSPSPRGQETQYF.

This clonotype was observed a few times. A read error may be the cause here, since a much bigger clone is one base away. CDR3 amino acids: CASSTLAEYNGQFF. In nucleotides, the CDR3 is TGTGCCAGCAGCACACTAGCGGAGTACAATGGGCAGTTCTTC. This chain links TRBV5-8 with TRBJ2-1, with 8 bases matching TRBD2. The CDR3 length is 14 residues. From germline, CDR1 is SGHTS and CDR2 YDEGEE.

This clonotype was observed many times. The chain couples TRBV29-1 to TRBJ2-7; TRBD1 is a possible D gene (6 bases). Germline V gene lookup returns CDR1 SQVTM and CDR2 ANQGSEA. The V gene lost 3 bases and the J gene lost 0 bases, with 6 bases spanning the gap. The CDR3 has 12 residues. CDR3: CSVEDSSYEQYF. The CDR3 nucleotides are TGCAGCGTTGAGGACAGCTCCTACGAGCAGTACTTC.

V and J are TRBV20-1 and TRBJ1-6, with D hard to call. The CDR3 spans 14 residues. V lost 3 bases to trimming and J lost 10 bases, with 16 bases between them. Looked up from germline, CDR1 is DFQATT and CDR2 is SNEGSKA (reference sequence). The CDR3 region is CSASASRENSPLHF. As DNA, the CDR3 is TGCAGTGCTAGTGCTTCGCGGGAAAACTCACCCCTCCACTTT.

The CDR3 spells CASSEYPGNTEAFF. The CDR3 nucleotides read TGTGCCAGCAGTGAATACCCAGGGAACACTGAAGCTTTCTTT. The rearrangement uses TRBV2 and TRBJ1-1; D call uncertain. This CDR3 comprises 14 residues. From germline, CDR1 is SNHLY and CDR2 FYNNEI. Trimming pared 2 bases from V and 1 base from J, leaving 8 bases between. The variable domain in full, completed from reference TRBV2 and TRBJ1-1, reads EPEVTQTPSHQVTQMGQEVILRCVPISNHLYFYWYRQILGQKVEFLVSFYNNEISEKSEIFDDQFSVERPDGSNFTLKIRSTKLEDSAMYFCASSEYPGNTEAFFGQGTRLTVV.

V and J are TRBV24-1 and TRBJ2-1; D ambiguous. There are 15 residues in the CDR3. V lost 4 bases and J lost 2, with 11 bases in between. The germline gives CDR1 KGHDR, CDR2 SFDVKD. The CDR3 DNA reads as TGTGCCACCAGTGAGGGGTTCCCGCCCTACAATGAGCAGTTCTTC. Amino acids: CATSEGFPPYNEQFF.

This clonotype was detected many times. The chain recombines TRBV6-5 with TRBJ1-1; D gene unclear. This CDR3 spans 13 amino acids. In germline, CDR1 is MNHEY, CDR2 SVGAGI. V shed 2 bases and J shed 1 base, with 5 bases lying between them. Here the CDR3 reads CASSYSRNTEAFF. The CDR3 nucleotides read TGTGCCAGCAGTTACAGTAGGAACACTGAAGCTTTCTTT.

This clonotype has at least ten counts. This sequence joins TRBV6-5 and TRBJ1-2, with D possibly matching TRBD1 (5 bases). The CDR3 extends over 15 amino acids. Trimming shortened V by 2 bases and J by 4 bases, and 14 bases separated the two germline ends. Germline values: CDR1 MNHEY, CDR2 SVGAGI. The CDR3 coding sequence is TGTGCCAGCAGTTACGGGGCGGGGGGGACCTATGGCTACACCTTC. It is translated as CASSYGAGGTYGYTF.

The chain uses TRBV30 and TRBJ1-1, with unresolved D. The length of the CDR3 is 16 residues. Trimming shortened V by 3 bases and J by 4 bases, and 21 bases separated the two germline ends. Looked up from germline, CDR1 is GTSNPN and CDR2 is SVGIG (reference sequence). CDR3 amino acids: CAWRAKLQRAATEAFF. As DNA, the CDR3 is TGTGCCTGGAGAGCCAAATTACAGCGCGCAGCCACTGAAGCTTTCTTT.

This clonotype was seen at least ten times. V gene TRBV10-3 combines with J gene TRBJ1-2; no definite D call. This CDR3 is 17 amino acids long. Germline V gene lookup returns CDR1 ENHRY and CDR2 SYGVKD. The germline V and J ends were trimmed by 5 bases and 2 bases, with 21 bases remaining between them. This CDR3 is CAISSRQPIPTNYGYTF. The CDR3 DNA reads TGTGCCATCAGTTCACGCCAGCCAATCCCCACAAACTATGGCTACACCTTC.

The J gene is TRBJ2-3, the V gene TRBV20-1; 12 bases line up with TRBD2. The CDR3 runs 15 residues. The J segment lost 5 bases and the V segment lost 6 bases, leaving 9 bases of the junction unmatched. The germline CDR1 and CDR2 sequences are DFQATT and SNEGSKA (reference sequence). The CDR3 coding sequence is TGCAGTGCCCGGACTAGCGGGGCCGGGGGAGATACGCAGTATTTT. Protein product: CSARTSGAGGDTQYF.

This clonotype was seen a few times. V gene TRBV11-2 combines with J gene TRBJ2-1, with a possible D match to TRBD2 (7 bases). The CDR3 is made up of 19 amino acids. Germline V lookup: CDR1 SGHAT, CDR2 FQNNGV. Trimming took off 0 bases at V and 7 bases at J, with 25 bases between the two ends. In DNA, the CDR3 is TGTGCCAGCAGCTTAGATCCATGGGGGGGCTTTGAATCAAAAAATGAGCAGTTCTTC. Translating gives CASSLDPWGGFESKNEQFF. Supplemented by reference TRBV11-2 and TRBJ2-1, the full variable domain reads EAGVAQSPRYKIIEKRQSVAFWCNPISGHATLYWYQQILGQGPKLLIQFQNNGVVDDSQLPKDRFSAERLKGVDSTLKIQPAKLEDSAVYLCASSLDPWGGFESKNEQFFGPGTRLTVL.

This clonotype occurred once. V usage is TRBV25-1 and J usage is TRBJ1-2; D not certain. Germline assignment: CDR1 MGHDK and CDR2 SYGVNS. The CDR3 totals 16 residues. Trimming pared 5 bases from V and 3 bases from J, leaving 19 bases between. This chain's CDR3 is CASSTLEAGQYYGYTF. CDR3 nucleotides: TGTGCCAGCAGTACTCTCGAGGCGGGCCAGTACTATGGCTACACCTTC.

This clonotype has ten or more counts. The CDR3 DNA reads as TGTGCCAGCAGCCGGTCGGTAGTACAAGAGACCCAGTACTTC. Amino acids: CASSRSVVQETQYF. The chain is built from TRBV7-9 and TRBJ2-5, with no clear D. The V gene's germline CDR1 is SEHNR and CDR2 FQNEAQ (reference sequence). This CDR3 has 14 residues. The V gene lost 5 bases and the J gene lost 2 bases, with 12 bases spanning the gap. The entire variable domain, with the rest obtained from reference TRBV7-9 and TRBJ2-5, is as follows: DTGVSQNPRHKITKRGQNVTFRCDPISEHNRLYWYRQTLGQGPEFLTYFQNEAQLEKSRLLSDRFSAERPKGSFSTLEIQRTEQGDSAMYLCASSRSVVQETQYFGPGTRLLVL.

J is TRBJ1-1 and V is TRBV19; D call uncertain. The CDR3 sequence is 14 residues long. V was trimmed by 5 bases and J by 0 bases, leaving 10 bases between them. Germline V lookup: CDR1 LNHDA, CDR2 SQIVND (reference sequence). The CDR3 DNA follows: TGTGCCAGTAGTCGTGGCCAGTTGAACACTGAAGCTTTCTTT. Its protein product is CASSRGQLNTEAFF.